This T cell receptor (beta chain) was retrieved from a study of T cell repertoires in cytomegalovirus infection. Across the study: CMV epitopes that were recently identified and HLA-C-restricted were used alongside well-studied HLA-B-restricted ones. Matching HLA type and CMV infection were both indicated by public TCR beta signatures.

This clonotype appeared a few times. What it binds is unknown. MiXCR, applied by TCRdb to the reads, yields one record per CDR3 protein. The sample shows roughly 700,000 distinct CDR3 sequences, around 30% of them seen only once. Findings and caveats of the study: Within the response measured ex vivo, HLA-C-restricted CMV-specific TCR beta clonotypes were dominant.

The sequence derives from a human donor in good health (CMV status not recorded). Some clones in this sample may be carry-over from other donors' samples. This material consisted of cultured PBMCs, taken from culture after CMV antigen stimulation.

CDR3 sequence reads: CASSRRQTNYEQYF. For the CDR3, the DNA is TGTGCCAGCAGCCGACGACAGACTAACTACGAGCAGTACTTC. The rearrangement links TRBV7-8 to TRBJ2-7; perhaps D is TRBD1 or TRBD2 (5 bases each). Trimming left V 5 bases short and J 3 bases short, with 14 bases between. The CDR3 loop spans 14 amino acids. The V gene's germline CDR1 is SGHVS and CDR2 FQNEAQ.